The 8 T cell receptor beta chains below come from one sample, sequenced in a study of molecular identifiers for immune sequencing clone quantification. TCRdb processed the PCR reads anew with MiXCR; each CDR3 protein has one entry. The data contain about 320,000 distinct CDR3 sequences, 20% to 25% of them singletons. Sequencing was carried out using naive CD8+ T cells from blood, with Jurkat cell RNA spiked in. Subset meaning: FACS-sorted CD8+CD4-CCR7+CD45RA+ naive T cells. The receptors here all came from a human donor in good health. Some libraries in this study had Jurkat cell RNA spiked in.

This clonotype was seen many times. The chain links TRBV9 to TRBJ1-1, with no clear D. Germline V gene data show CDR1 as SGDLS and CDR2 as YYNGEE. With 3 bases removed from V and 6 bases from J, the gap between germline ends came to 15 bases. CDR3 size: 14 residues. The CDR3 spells CASSASVLSSEAFF. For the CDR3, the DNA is TGTGCCAGCAGCGCTTCGGTGCTATCCTCTGAAGCTTTCTTT.

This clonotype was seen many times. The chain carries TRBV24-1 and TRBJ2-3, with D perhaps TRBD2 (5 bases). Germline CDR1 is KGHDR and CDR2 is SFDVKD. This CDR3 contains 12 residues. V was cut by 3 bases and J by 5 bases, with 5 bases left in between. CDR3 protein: CATSDEGDTQYF. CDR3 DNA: TGTGCCACCAGTGATGAGGGAGATACGCAGTATTTT.

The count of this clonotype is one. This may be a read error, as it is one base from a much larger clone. CDR3 amino acids: CASETGPNTGEPFF. CDR3 in DNA: TGTGCCAGCGAGACGGGGCCGAACACCGGGGAGCCGTTTTTT. This chain links TRBV2 with TRBJ2-2; D assignment may be TRBD1 or TRBD2 (5 bases each). The CDR3 is 14 residues long. Germline V CDR1 and CDR2: SNHLY, FYNNEI.

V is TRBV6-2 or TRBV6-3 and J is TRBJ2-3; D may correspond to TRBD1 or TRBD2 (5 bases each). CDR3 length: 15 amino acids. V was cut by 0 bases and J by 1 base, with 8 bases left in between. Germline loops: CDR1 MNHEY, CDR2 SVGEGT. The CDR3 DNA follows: TGTGCCAGCAGTTACTCGGGACCGCGCACAGATACGCAGTATTTT. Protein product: CASSYSGPRTDTQYF.

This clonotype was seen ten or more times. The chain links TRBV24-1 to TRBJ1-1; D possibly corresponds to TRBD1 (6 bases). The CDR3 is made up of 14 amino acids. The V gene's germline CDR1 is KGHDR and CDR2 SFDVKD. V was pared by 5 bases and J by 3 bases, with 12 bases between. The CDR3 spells CATSVAGADTEAFF. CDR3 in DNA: TGTGCCACCAGTGTGGCAGGGGCGGACACTGAAGCTTTCTTT.

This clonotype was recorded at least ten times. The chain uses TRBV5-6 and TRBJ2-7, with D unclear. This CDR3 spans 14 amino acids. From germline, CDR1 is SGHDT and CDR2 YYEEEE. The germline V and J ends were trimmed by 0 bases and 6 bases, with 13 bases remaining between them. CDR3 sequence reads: CASSLGVSPGEQYF. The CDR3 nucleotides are TGTGCCAGCAGCTTGGGGGTATCCCCGGGCGAGCAGTACTTC.

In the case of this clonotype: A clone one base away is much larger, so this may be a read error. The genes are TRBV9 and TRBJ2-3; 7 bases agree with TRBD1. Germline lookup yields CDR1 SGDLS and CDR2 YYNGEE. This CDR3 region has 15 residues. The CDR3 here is CASTPGQSIADMQYF. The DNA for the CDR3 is TGTGCCAGCACCCCGGGACAGAGCATCGCAGATATGCAGTATTTT.

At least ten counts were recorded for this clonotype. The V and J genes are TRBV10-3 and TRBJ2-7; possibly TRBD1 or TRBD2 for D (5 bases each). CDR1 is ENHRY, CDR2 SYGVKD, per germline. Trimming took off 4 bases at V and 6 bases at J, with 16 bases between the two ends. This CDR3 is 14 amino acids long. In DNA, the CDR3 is TGTGCCATCAGTGCCGGGATAGGGACCGTCGAGCAGTACTTC. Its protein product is CAISAGIGTVEQYF.